This is a list of T cell receptor beta chains from one sample in a study of blood T cell repertoires in COVID-19. Libraries were prepared by immunoSEQ multiplex PCR; TCRdb keeps only in-frame clonotypes and omits some of them. In the table there are about 150,000 clones, 84% of which are singletons. What was sequenced was PBMCs or T cells enriched from blood (not recorded which). These receptors originate from a woman aged 50 to 60 with acute COVID-19. Each CDR3 is given with its conserved first and last residue. D genes are given only for firm matches. Rows give clone size only sometimes, using once, few, many, or a class for an expanded clone.

V gene	D gene	clone size	J gene	CDR3 length	CDR3 protein	CDR3 DNA
TRBV11-3	TRBD2	-	TRBJ2-4	18	CASSHGSAGVVGWGIQYF	TGTGCCAGCAGCCACGGGTCAGCGGGAGTGGTGGGATGGGGCATTCAGTACTTC
TRBV7-9	TRBD2	once	TRBJ2-5	15	CASTLSGSKIGTQYF	TGTGCCAGCACCCTCAGCGGGAGTAAGATCGGGACCCAGTACTTC
TRBV30	-	-	TRBJ2-1	14	CAWSVRYSYNEQFF	TGTGCCTGGAGTGTGCGGTACTCCTACAATGAGCAGTTCTTC
TRBV7-9	TRBD2	once	TRBJ2-1	13	CASSYLAGNEQFF	TGTGCCAGCAGCTACCTAGCGGGCAATGAGCAGTTCTTC
TRBV7-8	-	-	TRBJ1-1	14	CASSRTLPSTEAFF	TGTGCCAGCAGTCGGACTCTCCCCTCCACTGAAGCTTTCTTT
TRBV29-1	-	few	TRBJ2-5	12	CSSRRDDETQYF	TGCAGCTCTCGCCGGGATGACGAGACCCAGTACTTC
TRBV4-3	-	-	TRBJ2-1	15	CASSQDWGQNNEQFF	TGCGCCAGCAGCCAAGATTGGGGGCAAAACAATGAGCAGTTCTTC
TRBV5-1	TRBD1	-	TRBJ1-4	14	CASRETGESEKLFF	TGCGCCAGCAGGGAGACAGGGGAGAGTGAAAAACTGTTTTTT
TRBV29-1	TRBD1	-	TRBJ1-1	13	CSVTGQLNTEAFF	TGCAGCGTTACGGGACAGTTGAACACTGAAGCTTTCTTT
TRBV3-1/TRBV3-2	TRBD2	-	TRBJ2-7	15	CASSQVAGGSYEQYF	TGTGCCAGCAGCCAAGTAGCGGGAGGCTCCTACGAGCAGTACTTC
TRBV19	TRBD2	-	TRBJ2-1	13	CASSILGSGRRFF	TGTGCCAGTAGTATACTGGGGAGCGGGAGGAGGTTCTTC
TRBV5-5	-	-	TRBJ1-2	15	CASSLRPGQLYGYTF	TGTGCCAGCAGCCTAAGGCCTGGACAGCTCTATGGCTACACCTTC
TRBV29-1	TRBD2	-	TRBJ2-1	18	CSLRAGPLLAGDYNEQFF	TGCAGCCTTAGGGCGGGACCCTTACTAGCGGGAGACTACAATGAGCAGTTCTTC
TRBV7-9	-	-	TRBJ1-3	14	CASSRRRAGNTIYF	TGTGCCAGCAGCCGCCGCAGGGCTGGAAACACCATATATTTT
TRBV5-1	TRBD2	-	TRBJ2-1	18	CASSSSWGGTSTYNEQFF	TGCGCCAGCAGCTCATCTTGGGGGGGGACCTCCACCTACAATGAGCAGTTCTTC
TRBV4-1	TRBD1	-	TRBJ2-5	14	CAPLYRQGQETQYF	TGCGCCCCTCTATATCGACAGGGACAAGAGACCCAGTACTTC
TRBV30	-	-	TRBJ1-1	12	CAWSVGAPGAFF	TGTGCCTGGAGTGTAGGAGCCCCAGGGGCTTTCTTT
TRBV5-5	-	-	TRBJ1-2	13	CASSLEGGYGYTF	TGTGCCAGCAGCTTGGAGGGGGGGTATGGCTACACCTTC
TRBV7-2	-	-	TRBJ1-5	14	CASSLDRINQPQHF	TGTGCCAGCAGCTTAGACAGGATCAATCAGCCCCAGCATTTT
TRBV4-1	TRBD1	once	TRBJ1-2	16	CASSQAYRGLGYGYTF	TGCGCCAGCAGCCAAGCCTACAGGGGGCTAGGCTATGGCTACACCTTC
TRBV5-4	-	-	TRBJ2-2	12	CASSVFAGELFF	TGTGCCAGCAGCGTGTTCGCCGGGGAGCTGTTTTTT
TRBV4-1	-	-	TRBJ2-7	15	CASSQEGGPSYEQYF	TGCGCCAGCAGCCAAGAAGGAGGGCCTTCCTACGAGCAGTACTTC
TRBV5-1	-	medium-sized	TRBJ1-4	13	CASSLISNEKLFF	TGCGCCAGCAGCTTAATATCTAATGAAAAACTGTTTTTT
TRBV2	-	few	TRBJ1-5	14	CASREGSGGQPQHF	TGTGCCAGCAGAGAAGGGAGCGGGGGTCAGCCCCAGCATTTT
TRBV7-9	TRBD2	-	TRBJ2-1	16	CASSLGGSGSHNEQFF	TGTGCCAGCAGCTTAGGGGGTAGCGGGAGCCACAATGAGCAGTTCTTC